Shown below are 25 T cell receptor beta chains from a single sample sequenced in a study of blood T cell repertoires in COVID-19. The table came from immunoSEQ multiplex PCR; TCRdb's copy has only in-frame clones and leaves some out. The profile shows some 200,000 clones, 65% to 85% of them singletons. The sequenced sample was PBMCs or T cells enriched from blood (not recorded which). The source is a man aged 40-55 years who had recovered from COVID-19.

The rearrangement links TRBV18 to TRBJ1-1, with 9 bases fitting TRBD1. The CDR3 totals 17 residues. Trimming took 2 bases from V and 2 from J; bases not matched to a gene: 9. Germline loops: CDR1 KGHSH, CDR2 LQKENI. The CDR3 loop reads CASSPTGQGPLNTEAFF. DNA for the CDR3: TGTGCCAGCTCACCAACGGGACAGGGACCATTAAACACTGAAGCTTTCTTT. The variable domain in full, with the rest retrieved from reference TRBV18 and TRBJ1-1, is NAGVMQNPRHLVRRRGQEARLRCSPMKGHSHVYWYRQLPEEGLKFMVYLQKENIIDESGMPKERFSAEFPKEGPSILRIQQVVRGDSAAYFCASSPTGQGPLNTEAFFGQGTRLTVV.

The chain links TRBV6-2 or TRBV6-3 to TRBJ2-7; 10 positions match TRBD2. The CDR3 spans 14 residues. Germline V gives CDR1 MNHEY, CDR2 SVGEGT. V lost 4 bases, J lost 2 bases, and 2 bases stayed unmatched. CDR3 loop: CASSSSGGPYEQYF. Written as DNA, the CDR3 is TGTGCCAGCAGTTCTAGCGGGGGACCCTACGAGCAGTACTTC.

The CDR3 here is CASSWQGKGQPQHF. In DNA, the CDR3 is TGTGCCAGTAGCTGGCAGGGCAAGGGGCAGCCCCAGCATTTT. The chain joins TRBV19 to TRBJ1-5; possibly TRBD1 for D (5 bases). The CDR3 runs 14 residues. The germline gives CDR1 LNHDA, CDR2 SQIVND (reference sequence). The ends were cut back, 6 bases at V and 7 bases at J, with 16 bases in the middle.

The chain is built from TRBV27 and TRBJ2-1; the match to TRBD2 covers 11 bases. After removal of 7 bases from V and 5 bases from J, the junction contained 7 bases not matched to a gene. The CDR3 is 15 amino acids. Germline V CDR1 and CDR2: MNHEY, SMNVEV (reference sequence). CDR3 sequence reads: CASIGLAGFNNEQFF. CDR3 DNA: TGTGCCAGCATTGGACTAGCGGGTTTCAACAATGAGCAGTTCTTC.

The DNA for the CDR3 is TGTGCCAGCAGTTACCGGGGTTCCGGGGGGGAGACCCAGTACTTC. Its protein product is CASSYRGSGGETQYF. V gene TRBV6-5 combines with J gene TRBJ2-5; 7 bases are shared with TRBD2. Germline V gene sequence: CDR1 MNHEY, CDR2 SVGAGI. Germline trimming cut 2 bases from V and 5 bases from J; bases unmatched to any gene: 8. The CDR3 totals 15 residues.

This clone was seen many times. DNA of the CDR3: TGCGCCAGCAGCCTTGCGGGCGGGTTCCAAGAGACCCAGTACTTC. Translated, it gives CASSLAGGFQETQYF. The rearrangement uses TRBV4-1 and TRBJ2-5, with TRBD2 as a possible D gene (5 bases). Germline V lookup: CDR1 MGHRA, CDR2 YSYEKL. The V end was cut by 4 bases, the J end by 1 base, with 13 bases between. The CDR3 consists of 15 residues.

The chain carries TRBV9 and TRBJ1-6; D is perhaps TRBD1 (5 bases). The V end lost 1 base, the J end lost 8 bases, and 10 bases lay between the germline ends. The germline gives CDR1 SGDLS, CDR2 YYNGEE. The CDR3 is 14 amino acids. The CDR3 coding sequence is TGTGCCAGCAGCGTATTGGAAGGGGATTCACCCCTCCACTTT. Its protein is CASSVLEGDSPLHF.

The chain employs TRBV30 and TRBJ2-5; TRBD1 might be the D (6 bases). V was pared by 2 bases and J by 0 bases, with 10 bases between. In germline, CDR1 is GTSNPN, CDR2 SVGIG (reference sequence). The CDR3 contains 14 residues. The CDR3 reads CAWSLGAYQETQYF. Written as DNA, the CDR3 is TGTGCCTGGAGTCTGGGGGCGTACCAAGAGACCCAGTACTTC.

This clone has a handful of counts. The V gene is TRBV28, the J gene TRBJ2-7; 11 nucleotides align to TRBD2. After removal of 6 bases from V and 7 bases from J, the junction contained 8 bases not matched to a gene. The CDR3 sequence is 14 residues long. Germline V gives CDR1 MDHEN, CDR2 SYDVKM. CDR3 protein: CASRVTSGVREQYF. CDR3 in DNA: TGTGCCAGCAGGGTGACTAGCGGGGTTCGGGAGCAGTACTTC.

The chain's CDR3 is CASSIAGTDNTGELFF. The CDR3 nucleotides are TGTGCCAGTAGTATAGCCGGGACAGATAACACCGGGGAGCTGTTTTTT. This chain uses TRBV19 with TRBJ2-2, with 7 bases fitting TRBD1. V trimming: 1 base; J trimming: 2 bases; junction bases outside the gene matches: 4. Germline assignment: CDR1 LNHDA and CDR2 SQIVND (reference sequence). The CDR3 sequence is 16 residues long.

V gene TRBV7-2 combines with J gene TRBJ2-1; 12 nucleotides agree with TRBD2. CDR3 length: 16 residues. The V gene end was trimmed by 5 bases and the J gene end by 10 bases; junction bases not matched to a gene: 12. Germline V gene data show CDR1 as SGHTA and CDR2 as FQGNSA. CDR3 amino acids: CASSLTRASGGVEQFF. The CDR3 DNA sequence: TGTGCCAGCAGCCTCACAAGGGCTAGCGGGGGGGTAGAGCAGTTCTTC.

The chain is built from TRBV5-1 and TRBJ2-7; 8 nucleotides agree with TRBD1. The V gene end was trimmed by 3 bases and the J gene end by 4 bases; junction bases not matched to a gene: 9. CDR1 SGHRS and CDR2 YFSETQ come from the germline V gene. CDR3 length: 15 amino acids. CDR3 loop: CASSSRTGMIYEQYF. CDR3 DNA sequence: TGCGCCAGCAGCTCTCGGACAGGGATGATATACGAGCAGTACTTC.

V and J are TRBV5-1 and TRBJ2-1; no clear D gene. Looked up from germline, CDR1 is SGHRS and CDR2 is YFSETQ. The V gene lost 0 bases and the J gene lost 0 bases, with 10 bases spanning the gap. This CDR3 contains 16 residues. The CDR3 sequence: CASSLDPGSSYNEQFF. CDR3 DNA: TGCGCCAGCAGCTTGGATCCAGGCAGCTCCTACAATGAGCAGTTCTTC.

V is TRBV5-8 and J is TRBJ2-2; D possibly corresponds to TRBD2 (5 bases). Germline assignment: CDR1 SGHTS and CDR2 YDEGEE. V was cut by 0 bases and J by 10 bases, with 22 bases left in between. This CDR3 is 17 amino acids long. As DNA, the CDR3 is TGTGCCAGCAGCTTGGCCCAGACCCTACGGCAGAGGGAGGAGCTGTTTTTT. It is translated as CASSLAQTLRQREELFF.

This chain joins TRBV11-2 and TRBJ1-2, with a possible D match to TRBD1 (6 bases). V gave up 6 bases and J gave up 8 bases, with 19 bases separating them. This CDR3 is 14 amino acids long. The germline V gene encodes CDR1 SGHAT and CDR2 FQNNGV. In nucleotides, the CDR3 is TGTGCCAGCAGTCATTACAGGGATTTAAAGGGCTACACCTTC. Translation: CASSHYRDLKGYTF.

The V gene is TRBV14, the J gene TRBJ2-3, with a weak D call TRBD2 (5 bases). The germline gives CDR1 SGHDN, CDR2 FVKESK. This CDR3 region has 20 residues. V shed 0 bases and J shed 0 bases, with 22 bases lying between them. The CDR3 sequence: CASSQESWSGFTLSTDTQYF. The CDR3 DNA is TGTGCCAGCAGCCAAGAATCTTGGAGCGGATTCACTCTCAGCACAGATACGCAGTATTTT.

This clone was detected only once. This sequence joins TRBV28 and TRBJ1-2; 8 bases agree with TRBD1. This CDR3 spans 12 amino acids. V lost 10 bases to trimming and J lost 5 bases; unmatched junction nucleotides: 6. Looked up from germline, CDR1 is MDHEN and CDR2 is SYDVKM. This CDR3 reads CATGRGRYGYTF. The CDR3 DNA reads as TGTGCCACCGGCAGGGGGCGATATGGCTACACCTTC.

DNA of the CDR3: TGCGCCAGCAGCCTAACCGGGACAGCGATGTCACCCCTCCACTTT. It encodes CASSLTGTAMSPLHF. V gene TRBV4-3 combines with J gene TRBJ1-6; 7 bases match TRBD1. Per germline, CDR1 LGHNA and CDR2 YSLEER. This CDR3 comprises 15 residues. V shed 4 bases and J 10 bases; nucleotides not matched to a gene: 10.

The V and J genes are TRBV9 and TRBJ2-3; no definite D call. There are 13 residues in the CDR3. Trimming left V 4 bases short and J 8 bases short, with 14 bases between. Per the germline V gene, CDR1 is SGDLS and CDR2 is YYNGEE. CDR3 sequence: CASSPHYPITQYF. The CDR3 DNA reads TGTGCCAGCAGCCCCCACTACCCTATTACGCAGTATTTT.

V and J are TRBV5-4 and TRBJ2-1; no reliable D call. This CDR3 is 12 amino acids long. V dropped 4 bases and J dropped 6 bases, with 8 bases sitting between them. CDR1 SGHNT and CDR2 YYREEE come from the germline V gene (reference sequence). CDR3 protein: CASSTPGNEQFF. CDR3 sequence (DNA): TGTGCCAGCAGCACCCCAGGCAATGAGCAGTTCTTC. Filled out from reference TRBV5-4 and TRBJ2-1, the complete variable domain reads ETGVTQSPTHLIKTRGQQVTLRCSSQSGHNTVSWYQQALGQGPQFIFQYYREEENGRGNFPPRFSGLQFPNYSSELNVNALELDDSALYLCASSTPGNEQFFGPGTRLTVL.

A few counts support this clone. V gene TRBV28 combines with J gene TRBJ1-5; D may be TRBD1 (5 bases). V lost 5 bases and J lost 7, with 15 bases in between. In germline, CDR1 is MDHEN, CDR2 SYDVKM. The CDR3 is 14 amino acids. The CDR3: CASSPQGMDQPQHF. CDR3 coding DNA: TGTGCCAGCAGTCCTCAGGGTATGGACCAGCCCCAGCATTTT.

The CDR3 coding sequence is TGTGCCAGCAGTCTCGTCCAGGATTGGGTAACACATCCTAGCACAGATACGCAGTATTTT. It translates to CASSLVQDWVTHPSTDTQYF. This sequence joins TRBV13 and TRBJ2-3; D is unclear. This CDR3 comprises 20 residues. The V and J ends lost 6 bases and 0 bases respectively, with 28 bases between them. The germline CDR1 and CDR2 sequences are PRHDT and FYEKMQ (reference sequence). Together with reference TRBV13 and TRBJ2-3, the CDR3 gives the full variable domain: AAGVIQSPRHLIKEKRETATLKCYPIPRHDTVYWYQQGPGQDPQFLISFYEKMQSDKGSIPDRFSAQQFSDYHSELNMSSLELGDSALYFCASSLVQDWVTHPSTDTQYFGPGTRLTVL.

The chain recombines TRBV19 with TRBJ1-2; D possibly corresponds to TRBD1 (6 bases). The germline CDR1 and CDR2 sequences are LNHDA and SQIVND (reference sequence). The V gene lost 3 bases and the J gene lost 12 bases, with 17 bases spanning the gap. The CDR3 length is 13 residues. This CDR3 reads CASSIRRQEAHTF. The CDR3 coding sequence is TGTGCCAGTAGTATCCGACGACAGGAGGCCCACACCTTC. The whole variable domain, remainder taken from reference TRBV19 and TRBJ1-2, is DGGITQSPKYLFRKEGQNVTLSCEQNLNHDAMYWYRQDPGQGLRLIYYSQIVNDFQKGDIAEGYSVSREKKESFPLTVTSAQKNPTAFYLCASSIRRQEAHTFGSGTRLTVV.

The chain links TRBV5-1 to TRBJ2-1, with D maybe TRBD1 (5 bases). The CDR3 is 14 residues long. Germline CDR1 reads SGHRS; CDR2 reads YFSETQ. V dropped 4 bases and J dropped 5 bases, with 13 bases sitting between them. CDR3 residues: CASSQGQFNNEQFF. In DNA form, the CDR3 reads TGCGCCAGCAGCCAAGGACAATTTAACAATGAGCAGTTCTTC.

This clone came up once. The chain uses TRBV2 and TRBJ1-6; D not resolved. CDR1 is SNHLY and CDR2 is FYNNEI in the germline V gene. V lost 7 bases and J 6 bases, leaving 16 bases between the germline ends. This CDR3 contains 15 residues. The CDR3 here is CASTADGTANSPLHF. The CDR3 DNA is TGTGCCAGCACCGCCGACGGAACAGCTAATTCACCCCTCCACTTT.